This record covers a single T cell receptor beta chain. What it recognizes is unknown. The sample belongs to a study of long-term antiretroviral therapy in people with HIV. Study results and caveats: In HIV, the repertoires covered a tighter span of CDR3 lengths than in controls. Researchers lacked any data on ART adherence, viral resistance or therapy changes.

They ran version v3.0 of the immunoSEQ assay at survey level. Assay used: immunoSEQ multiplex PCR; TCRdb lists only in-frame clones, some missing. The table has about 25,000 clones, roughly 77% seen once. The CDR3 has 14 residues. Germline V CDR1 and CDR2: SEHNR, FQNEAQ (reference sequence). The V end lost 5 bases, the J end lost 3 bases, and 10 bases lay between the germline ends. Every sample had roughly 0.95-11 million cryopreserved PBMC in it before DNA extraction. The sample here was unsorted PBMCs, taken 0.5 years after starting antiretroviral therapy. This sequence originates from a woman aged 40 to 50 with HIV. The chain employs TRBV7-9 and TRBJ2-2; maybe TRBD1 (5 bases). CDR3 nucleotides: TGTGCCAGCAGCCCTACGACAGACACCGGGGAGCTGTTTTTT. It codes for CASSPTTDTGELFF.